This note documents a single TCR beta chain sequence. The sample originates from a study of cytomegalovirus exposure and HLA in healthy donors. V gave up 2 bases and J gave up 2 bases; unmatched junction bases: 3. Germline CDR1 reads MNHNY; CDR2 reads SVGAGI (reference sequence). The CDR3 has 14 amino acids. Repertoires were generated with immunoSEQ multiplex PCR, while TCRdb's copy carries only in-frame clones and drops some. Of roughly 350,000 clones in the sample, 86% were seen once. Sequenced input: PBMCs. V is TRBV6-6 and J is TRBJ2-7, with TRBD1 matching 7 bases. The source of this sequence is a young woman in good health and CMV-seronegative. Here the CDR3 reads CASSYGGQTYEQYF. The CDR3 region has the DNA TGTGCCAGCAGTTACGGGGGACAGACCTACGAGCAGTACTTC.